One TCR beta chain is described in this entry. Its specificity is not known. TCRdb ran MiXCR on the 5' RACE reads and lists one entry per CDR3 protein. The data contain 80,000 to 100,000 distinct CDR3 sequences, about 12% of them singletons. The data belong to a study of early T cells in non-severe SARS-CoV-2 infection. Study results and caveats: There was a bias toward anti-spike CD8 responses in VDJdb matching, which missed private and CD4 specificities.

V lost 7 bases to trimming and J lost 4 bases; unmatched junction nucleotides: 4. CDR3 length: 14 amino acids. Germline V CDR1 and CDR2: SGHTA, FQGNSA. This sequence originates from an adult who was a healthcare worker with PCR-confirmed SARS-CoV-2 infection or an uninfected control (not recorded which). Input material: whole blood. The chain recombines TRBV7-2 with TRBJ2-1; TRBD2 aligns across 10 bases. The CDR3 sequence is CASTPSGGYNEQFF. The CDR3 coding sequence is TGTGCCAGCACTCCTAGCGGGGGATACAATGAGCAGTTCTTC. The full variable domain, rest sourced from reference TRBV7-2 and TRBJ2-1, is GAGVSQSPSNKVTEKGKDVELRCDPISGHTALYWYRQSLGQGLEFLIYFQGNSAPDKSGLPSDRFSAERTGGSVSTLTIQRTQQEDSAVYLCASTPSGGYNEQFFGPGTRLTVL.